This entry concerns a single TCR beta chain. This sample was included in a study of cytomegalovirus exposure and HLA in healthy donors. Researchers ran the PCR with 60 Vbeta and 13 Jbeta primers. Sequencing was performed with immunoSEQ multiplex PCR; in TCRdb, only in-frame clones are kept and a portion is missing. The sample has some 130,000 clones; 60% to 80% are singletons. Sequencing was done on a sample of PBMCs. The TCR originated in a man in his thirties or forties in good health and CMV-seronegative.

In DNA, the CDR3 is TGTGCCATCACCATGGACAGGGACTATGGCTACACCTTC. Protein product: CAITMDRDYGYTF. The chain recombines TRBV10-3 with TRBJ1-2; 8 bases are shared with TRBD1. V shed 7 bases, J shed 3 bases, and the junction held 4 bases outside the gene matches. CDR1 ENHRY and CDR2 SYGVKD come from the germline V gene. CDR3 length equals 13 residues.